This TCR beta chain was retrieved from a study of shared clonotypes between healthy human individuals. The study's findings and limits: Collection of samples was limited to blood; tissue repertoires likely differ. Having only a few donors restricted how much genetic and exposure-history diversity was captured.

This clone was found many times. Its cognate antigen is unknown. Here immunoSEQ multiplex PCR was the method, and the copy in TCRdb shows in-frame clones only, minus some. This sample has 75,000 to 100,000 clones, with around 43% found just once. This CDR3 contains 11 residues. The J segment lost 9 bases and the V segment lost 5 bases, leaving 3 bases of the junction unmatched. CDR1 is PRHDT, CDR2 FYEKMQ, per germline (reference sequence). The V and J genes are TRBV13 and TRBJ1-1; 7 nucleotides match TRBD1. This clonotype was obtained from a woman aged 35 to 49 in good health. Some clones in this sample may be carry-over from other donors' samples. Sequencing was carried out using PBMCs. The CDR3 reads CASSQGVKAFF. CDR3 bases: TGTGCCAGCAGCCAGGGGGTCAAAGCTTTCTTT.